The rows below give T cell receptor beta chains drawn from one sample of a study of shared clonotypes between healthy human individuals. Measured with immunoSEQ multiplex PCR; TCRdb has only the in-frame clones, and not every one. The sample has roughly 810,000 clones; about 97% are singletons. The sequenced sample consisted of naive CD8+ T cells sorted from blood. All receptors derive from a man aged 30 to 45 in good health. Each CDR3 is given with its conserved first and last residue. The order of the fields is V gene, clone size, J gene, D gene, CDR3 DNA, CDR3 protein. A D gene is named only where the DNA matches it firmly. Clone size is stated in some rows and not others, as once, few, many or a class when expanded.

v_call: TRBV7-9; clone_size: once; j_call: TRBJ2-7; d_call: .; cdr3_nt: TGTGCCAGCAGCTTAGCTTTAACGGCTACTGGCTCCCAATCCTACGAGCAGTACTTC; cdr3_aa: CASSLALTATGSQSYEQYF
v_call: TRBV27; clone_size: .; j_call: TRBJ2-7; d_call: TRBD1; cdr3_nt: TGTGCCAGCAGTTCCGGACAGGGCCGAGAGCAGTACTTC; cdr3_aa: CASSSGQGREQYF
v_call: TRBV6-1; clone_size: .; j_call: TRBJ2-1; d_call: TRBD1; cdr3_nt: TGTGCCAGCAGTGGGGACAGGGGGCTTTATTCGGGAAACAATGAGCAGTTCTTC; cdr3_aa: CASSGDRGLYSGNNEQFF
v_call: TRBV15; clone_size: once; j_call: TRBJ2-3; d_call: .; cdr3_nt: TGTGCCACCAGCAGAGGTCCTAGCACAGATACGCAGTATTTT; cdr3_aa: CATSRGPSTDTQYF
v_call: TRBV14; clone_size: .; j_call: TRBJ1-2; d_call: TRBD1; cdr3_nt: TGTGCCAGCAGCCAAGGTCGGGAACTTTGGGGACAGGGCTATGGCTACACCTTC; cdr3_aa: CASSQGRELWGQGYGYTF
v_call: TRBV5-1; clone_size: .; j_call: TRBJ2-5; d_call: TRBD1; cdr3_nt: TGCGCCAGCAGCTCTCCGGGACAGGGGGCGGGAGAGACCCAGTACTTC; cdr3_aa: CASSSPGQGAGETQYF
v_call: TRBV6-1; clone_size: .; j_call: TRBJ2-5; d_call: TRBD1; cdr3_nt: TGTGCCAGCAGTGCCGACGGTTGGGACAGGGGTTTTGAGACCCAGTACTTC; cdr3_aa: CASSADGWDRGFETQYF
v_call: TRBV27; clone_size: .; j_call: TRBJ2-1; d_call: TRBD2; cdr3_nt: TGTGCCAGCAGTCCGCTTGACCTTTTCCGCGGACTAGCGGGAGATGAGCAGTTCTTC; cdr3_aa: CASSPLDLFRGLAGDEQFF
v_call: TRBV7-9; clone_size: .; j_call: TRBJ1-4; d_call: TRBD1; cdr3_nt: TGTGCCAGCAGTTTCGACGGACAGGGGGATGAAAAACTGTTTTTT; cdr3_aa: CASSFDGQGDEKLFF
v_call: TRBV4-1; clone_size: .; j_call: TRBJ1-1; d_call: .; cdr3_nt: TGCGCCAGCAGCTTAAGGGGGGGAGCCACTGAAGCTTTCTTT; cdr3_aa: CASSLRGGATEAFF
v_call: TRBV14; clone_size: .; j_call: TRBJ2-2; d_call: .; cdr3_nt: TGTGCCAGCAGCCAAGAGAACGGGGAGCTGTTTTTT; cdr3_aa: CASSQENGELFF
v_call: TRBV28; clone_size: once; j_call: TRBJ2-7; d_call: TRBD2; cdr3_nt: TGTGCCAGCAGAGGACTAGCGGTGTTAGAGCAGTACTTC; cdr3_aa: CASRGLAVLEQYF
v_call: TRBV7-9; clone_size: .; j_call: TRBJ1-6; d_call: .; cdr3_nt: TGTGCCAGCACCGGCCAGGGAAATTCACCCCTCCACTTT; cdr3_aa: CASTGQGNSPLHF
v_call: TRBV7-9; clone_size: .; j_call: TRBJ2-7; d_call: TRBD1; cdr3_nt: TGTGCCAGCAGCTTTCCCCGGTCCGGGACAGGGTCCTACGAGCAGTACTTC; cdr3_aa: CASSFPRSGTGSYEQYF
v_call: TRBV13; clone_size: .; j_call: TRBJ1-4; d_call: .; cdr3_nt: TGTGCCAGCAGCTTGAGCGACCGGGAAAAACTGTTTTTT; cdr3_aa: CASSLSDREKLFF
v_call: TRBV7-9; clone_size: once; j_call: TRBJ2-1; d_call: TRBD2; cdr3_nt: TGTGCCAGCAGCTTACAGACTAGCCCCGGTTTAGGTCACAATGAGCAGTTCTTC; cdr3_aa: CASSLQTSPGLGHNEQFF
v_call: TRBV2; clone_size: .; j_call: TRBJ1-1; d_call: .; cdr3_nt: TGTGCCAGCAGTGCGGAGACGGTACGAAGCCGGGACACTGAAGCTTTCTTT; cdr3_aa: CASSAETVRSRDTEAFF
v_call: TRBV6-6; clone_size: .; j_call: TRBJ1-5; d_call: TRBD1; cdr3_nt: TGTGCCAGCATTAGGGACAGCGGCAAACAGCCCCAGCATTTT; cdr3_aa: CASIRDSGKQPQHF
v_call: TRBV10-2; clone_size: once; j_call: TRBJ2-7; d_call: .; cdr3_nt: TGCGCCAGCAGCGACCGGGACGGAGGCTACGAGCAGTACTTC; cdr3_aa: CASSDRDGGYEQYF
v_call: TRBV19; clone_size: .; j_call: TRBJ1-2; d_call: .; cdr3_nt: TGTGCCAGTACCCGGGGGTACAGTATGACCGGCTACACCTTC; cdr3_aa: CASTRGYSMTGYTF
v_call: TRBV7-9; clone_size: .; j_call: TRBJ1-5; d_call: .; cdr3_nt: TGTGCCAGCAGCTTAGAAGGCAAACAGCCCCAGCATTTT; cdr3_aa: CASSLEGKQPQHF
v_call: TRBV29-1; clone_size: .; j_call: TRBJ2-3; d_call: .; cdr3_nt: TGCAGCGCCTTAGGGGTGAACACAGATACGCAGTATTTT; cdr3_aa: CSALGVNTDTQYF
v_call: TRBV27; clone_size: .; j_call: TRBJ1-5; d_call: .; cdr3_nt: TGTGCCAGCAGCTCCCTAATGAACAATCAGCCCCAGCATTTT; cdr3_aa: CASSSLMNNQPQHF
v_call: TRBV2; clone_size: .; j_call: TRBJ1-2; d_call: .; cdr3_nt: TGTGCCAGCCGTCCTCGGTTAGGCTACACCTTC; cdr3_aa: CASRPRLGYTF
v_call: TRBV10-3; clone_size: .; j_call: TRBJ2-7; d_call: TRBD2; cdr3_nt: TGTGCCATCAAGGCGCTAGCGGGAGATTCCTACGAGCAGTACTTC; cdr3_aa: CAIKALAGDSYEQYF
v_call: TRBV28; clone_size: .; j_call: TRBJ2-1; d_call: TRBD2; cdr3_nt: TGTGCCAGCAGCTCCCCGGGGGGTGGGAGTGAGCAGTTCTTC; cdr3_aa: CASSSPGGGSEQFF
v_call: TRBV7-2; clone_size: .; j_call: TRBJ1-2; d_call: .; cdr3_nt: TGTGCCAGCAGCCCCGGGCTTCGGGCCGAGCCGCGAGTTGGCTACACCTTC; cdr3_aa: CASSPGLRAEPRVGYTF
v_call: TRBV7-2; clone_size: .; j_call: TRBJ2-7; d_call: .; cdr3_nt: TGTGCCAGCAGAGGACTGGGCGAGCAGTACTTC; cdr3_aa: CASRGLGEQYF
v_call: TRBV5-1; clone_size: .; j_call: TRBJ2-5; d_call: TRBD2; cdr3_nt: TGCGCCAGCAGCTTGGCTGGACTAGCTGACAGCAAGAAAGAGACCCAGTACTTC; cdr3_aa: CASSLAGLADSKKETQYF
v_call: TRBV11-2; clone_size: .; j_call: TRBJ2-7; d_call: TRBD2; cdr3_nt: TGTGCCAGCAGCTTAGAGGGACTAGGGCCCTACGAGCAGTACTTC; cdr3_aa: CASSLEGLGPYEQYF
v_call: TRBV4-1; clone_size: .; j_call: TRBJ2-7; d_call: TRBD2; cdr3_nt: TGCGCCAGCAGCCAATTACCGGGACTAGCGGGAGAAGCCTACGAGCAGTACTTC; cdr3_aa: CASSQLPGLAGEAYEQYF
v_call: TRBV27; clone_size: many; j_call: TRBJ2-1; d_call: TRBD2; cdr3_nt: TGTGCCAGCAGTTTACTAGCGGGAGAAGATGAGCAGTTCTTC; cdr3_aa: CASSLLAGEDEQFF
v_call: TRBV28; clone_size: .; j_call: TRBJ1-5; d_call: .; cdr3_nt: TGTGCCAGCACCTCTTATGGACAGAGCAATCAGCCCCAGCATTTT; cdr3_aa: CASTSYGQSNQPQHF
v_call: TRBV9; clone_size: .; j_call: TRBJ2-5; d_call: .; cdr3_nt: TGTGCCAGCAGCGTAGTTATGGGGTTCGGCGAGACCCAGTACTTC; cdr3_aa: CASSVVMGFGETQYF
v_call: TRBV27; clone_size: .; j_call: TRBJ1-4; d_call: .; cdr3_nt: TGTGCCAGCAGTACAGGGTCAGATGAAAAACTGTTTTTT; cdr3_aa: CASSTGSDEKLFF
v_call: TRBV5-6; clone_size: .; j_call: TRBJ1-1; d_call: TRBD1; cdr3_nt: TGTGCCAGCACCCAGGACAGGGGGCCTAACACTGAAGCTTTCTTT; cdr3_aa: CASTQDRGPNTEAFF
v_call: TRBV15; clone_size: .; j_call: TRBJ2-6; d_call: .; cdr3_nt: TGTGCCACCATCGCAGGGCTCTCTGGGGCCAACGTCCTGACTTTC; cdr3_aa: CATIAGLSGANVLTF
v_call: TRBV11-2; clone_size: .; j_call: TRBJ2-1; d_call: TRBD2; cdr3_nt: TGTGCCAGCAGCGGGGATTGGCGGGAGAGGGGCAATGAGCAGTTCTTC; cdr3_aa: CASSGDWRERGNEQFF
v_call: TRBV5-8; clone_size: .; j_call: TRBJ1-4; d_call: .; cdr3_nt: TGTGCCAGCACGAGCAGGGAAAAACTGTTTTTT; cdr3_aa: CASTSREKLFF
v_call: TRBV6-4; clone_size: .; j_call: TRBJ2-1; d_call: .; cdr3_nt: TGTGCCAGCAGCCCTCAGGGGCGAGACAATGAGCAGTTCTTC; cdr3_aa: CASSPQGRDNEQFF
v_call: TRBV28; clone_size: .; j_call: TRBJ2-7; d_call: .; cdr3_nt: TGTGCCAGCAACCTCGAATCCTGGAGGGACGGAAGGCAGTACTTC; cdr3_aa: CASNLESWRDGRQYF
v_call: TRBV7-2; clone_size: .; j_call: TRBJ2-1; d_call: .; cdr3_nt: TGTGCCAGCAGCTTAACCCTCACAGGGAACAATGAGCAGTTCTTC; cdr3_aa: CASSLTLTGNNEQFF
v_call: TRBV27; clone_size: .; j_call: TRBJ2-7; d_call: .; cdr3_nt: TGTGCCAGCAGTTTATCGTTCGGACAACCCTACGAGCAGTACTTC; cdr3_aa: CASSLSFGQPYEQYF
v_call: TRBV11-2; clone_size: .; j_call: TRBJ2-1; d_call: TRBD2; cdr3_nt: TGTGCCAGCAGCTCAAGGACTAGCGGTCACAATGAGCAGTTCTTC; cdr3_aa: CASSSRTSGHNEQFF